This TCR beta chain appears in the sequencing data of a study of blood T cell repertoires in COVID-19. Study in general: The samples span acute and convalescent COVID-19 from the United States, Italy and Spain. In each case, the material was cDNA or gDNA derived from T cells, B-cell-depleted T cells, or PBMCs.

One Seattle source followed patients from active infection through their disease course. In the authors' methods: Reference gene primer amplification in the assay estimated nucleated cell counts. This table comes from immunoSEQ multiplex PCR, and its TCRdb copy is limited to in-frame clones, with some not included. V, J and clone size derive from that table, while D and trimming were established from the DNA sequence. The data hold roughly 300,000 clones, with 85% to 90% observed a single time. V gave up 4 bases and J gave up 8 bases, with 21 bases separating them. CDR3 length: 17 amino acids. Looked up from germline, CDR1 is SGHTA and CDR2 is FQGNSA.

The chain carries TRBV7-2 and TRBJ1-6, with D possibly matching TRBD1 (5 bases). Sequenced material: peripheral blood. This TCR came from a woman in her thirties with COVID-19, enrolled during active disease. The chain's CDR3 is CASSYSTGPLSDSPLHF. The CDR3 coding sequence is TGTGCCAGCAGCTACTCCACAGGTCCCCTATCGGATTCACCCCTCCACTTT.